A selection of T cell receptor beta chains follows, all from one sample in a study of T cell repertoires in cytomegalovirus infection. Their cognate antigens are unknown. TCRdb re-analysed the reads in MiXCR, keeping a single row per CDR3 protein. The table shows about 700,000 distinct CDR3 sequences, with roughly a third occurring only once. Sequenced here: cultured PBMCs, sampled from culture after CMV antigen stimulation. The receptor source for this set is a human donor in good health (CMV status not recorded). Some clones in this sample may be carry-over from other donors' samples. Each CDR3 is given with its conserved first and last residue. D genes are given only for firm matches. Some rows mark clone size as missing; the rest say once, few, many or name a class of expanded clone.

clone size: once
D gene: NA
V gene: TRBV20-1
J gene: TRBJ2-3
CDR3 DNA: TGCAGTGCTATAATTCTCACAGCAGATACGCAGTATTTT
CDR3 protein: CSAIILTADTQYF

clone size: few
D gene: NA
V gene: TRBV12-5
J gene: TRBJ1-3
CDR3 DNA: TGTGCTAGTGGATTGGGGGGAAACACCATATATTTT
CDR3 protein: CASGLGGNTIYF

clone size: NA
D gene: TRBD2
V gene: TRBV12-3/TRBV12-4
J gene: TRBJ2-1
CDR3 DNA: TGTGCCAGCAGCCCAGGGGGGACTAGCGGGGATAGCTCCTACAATGAGCAGTTCTTC
CDR3 protein: CASSPGGTSGDSSYNEQFF

clone size: NA
D gene: NA
V gene: TRBV4-1
J gene: TRBJ1-2
CDR3 DNA: TGCGCCAGCAGCCCCTCCCCACAGGGAAACTATGGCTACACCTTC
CDR3 protein: CASSPSPQGNYGYTF

clone size: NA
D gene: NA
V gene: TRBV28
J gene: TRBJ2-3
CDR3 DNA: TGTGCCAGCAGGCATTCCAGGGGGGGGTGGCGCACAGATACGCAGTATTTT
CDR3 protein: CASRHSRGGWRTDTQYF

clone size: NA
D gene: TRBD2
V gene: TRBV18
J gene: TRBJ2-2
CDR3 DNA: TGTGCCAGCTCGCAGGCCCTACTAGCGGGAGCCGGGGAGCTGTTTTTT
CDR3 protein: CASSQALLAGAGELFF

clone size: NA
D gene: TRBD1
V gene: TRBV20-1
J gene: TRBJ2-7
CDR3 DNA: TGCAGTGCTAGAGACCCGGGACAGGGGTCCTACGAGCAGTACTTC
CDR3 protein: CSARDPGQGSYEQYF

clone size: few
D gene: TRBD2
V gene: TRBV6-6
J gene: TRBJ2-3
CDR3 DNA: TGTGCCAGCAGTTACAACCCCGGGGGGACCGCAGATACGCAGTATTTT
CDR3 protein: CASSYNPGGTADTQYF

clone size: few
D gene: NA
V gene: TRBV12-3/TRBV12-4
J gene: TRBJ1-5
CDR3 DNA: TGTGCCAGCAGTTTGACATCCGGGGCCTCCAATCAGCCCCAGCATTTT
CDR3 protein: CASSLTSGASNQPQHF

clone size: few
D gene: NA
V gene: TRBV5-4
J gene: TRBJ1-5
CDR3 DNA: TGTGCCAGCAGCTTGGGGGGCGCGTTTAGCAATCAGCCCCAGCATTTT
CDR3 protein: CASSLGGAFSNQPQHF

clone size: NA
D gene: TRBD2
V gene: TRBV12-3/TRBV12-4
J gene: TRBJ2-1
CDR3 DNA: TGTGCCAGCACCCCGGGACTAGCGGGAGTTAATGAGCAGTTCTTC
CDR3 protein: CASTPGLAGVNEQFF

clone size: NA
D gene: NA
V gene: TRBV6-2/TRBV6-3
J gene: TRBJ1-5
CDR3 DNA: TGTGCCAGCAGTGAAACCGGGACATTGAATCAGCCCCAGCATTTT
CDR3 protein: CASSETGTLNQPQHF

clone size: few
D gene: NA
V gene: TRBV6-5
J gene: TRBJ1-1
CDR3 DNA: TGTGCCAGCAGTTCCACAATGGGGAGGAACACTGAAGCTTTCTTT
CDR3 protein: CASSSTMGRNTEAFF

clone size: NA
D gene: TRBD2
V gene: TRBV11-2
J gene: TRBJ2-1
CDR3 DNA: TGTGCCAGCAGCTTAGTTCCCCCCAGCGGGGTTAGCTCCTACAATGAGCAGTTCTTC
CDR3 protein: CASSLVPPSGVSSYNEQFF

clone size: once
D gene: TRBD2
V gene: TRBV4-2
J gene: TRBJ2-3
CDR3 DNA: TGTGCCAGCAGCCAAGATCGGGCTAGCGGAGAAGACACAGATACGCAGTATTTT
CDR3 protein: CASSQDRASGEDTDTQYF

clone size: many
D gene: NA
V gene: TRBV7-2
J gene: TRBJ2-2
CDR3 DNA: TGTGCCAGCAGCTTTGCCGCGAACACCGGGGAGCTGTTTTTT
CDR3 protein: CASSFAANTGELFF

clone size: NA
D gene: NA
V gene: TRBV7-2
J gene: TRBJ1-3
CDR3 DNA: TGTGCCAGCAGCTTAACAAGGGGTGGAAACACCATATATTTT
CDR3 protein: CASSLTRGGNTIYF

clone size: many
D gene: NA
V gene: TRBV6-1
J gene: TRBJ1-4
CDR3 DNA: TGTGCCAGCAGTGAAGGGGACGGATTTAATGAAAAACTGTTTTTT
CDR3 protein: CASSEGDGFNEKLFF

clone size: NA
D gene: NA
V gene: TRBV5-4
J gene: TRBJ1-2
CDR3 DNA: TGTGCCAGCAGGCCTAGCACCGTTGGGATCAACTATGGCTACACCTTC
CDR3 protein: CASRPSTVGINYGYTF

clone size: few
D gene: NA
V gene: TRBV2
J gene: TRBJ2-3
CDR3 DNA: TGTGCCAGCAGTGGATCCCCCTGGGGAGATACGCAGTATTTT
CDR3 protein: CASSGSPWGDTQYF

clone size: few
D gene: NA
V gene: TRBV12-3/TRBV12-4
J gene: TRBJ2-5
CDR3 DNA: TGTGCCAGCAGTTTCGGGGTTGAGACCCAGTACTTC
CDR3 protein: CASSFGVETQYF

clone size: NA
D gene: NA
V gene: TRBV7-2
J gene: TRBJ1-6
CDR3 DNA: TGTGCCAGCAGCTTCAGGGACCAGAATTCACCCCTCCACTTT
CDR3 protein: CASSFRDQNSPLHF

clone size: few
D gene: NA
V gene: TRBV10-3
J gene: TRBJ2-4
CDR3 DNA: TGTGCCACGGGCGGGGCCAAAAACATTCAGTACTTC
CDR3 protein: CATGGAKNIQYF

clone size: NA
D gene: NA
V gene: TRBV7-6
J gene: TRBJ2-7
CDR3 DNA: TGTGCCAGCAGCTCACCTAGGGGGGGACCCGGGGCCTACGAGCAGTACTTC
CDR3 protein: CASSSPRGGPGAYEQYF

clone size: NA
D gene: NA
V gene: TRBV4-1
J gene: TRBJ2-1
CDR3 DNA: TGCGCCAGCACCCTGGACGCTATAAGCTCCTACAATGAGCAGTTCTTC
CDR3 protein: CASTLDAISSYNEQFF

clone size: many
D gene: NA
V gene: TRBV7-2
J gene: TRBJ1-4
CDR3 DNA: TGTGCCAGCACCCGGGGTAGTACTGAAAAACTGTTTTTT
CDR3 protein: CASTRGSTEKLFF

clone size: NA
D gene: NA
V gene: TRBV12-3/TRBV12-4
J gene: TRBJ1-5
CDR3 DNA: TGTGCCAGCGGACGGGGGGAGCAGCCCCAGCATTTT
CDR3 protein: CASGRGEQPQHF

clone size: NA
D gene: NA
V gene: TRBV24-1
J gene: TRBJ2-5
CDR3 DNA: TGTGCCACCAGTTCCAGCGGAACGTACCAAGAGACCCAGTACTTC
CDR3 protein: CATSSSGTYQETQYF

clone size: NA
D gene: NA
V gene: TRBV6-2/TRBV6-3
J gene: TRBJ1-2
CDR3 DNA: TGTGCCAGCAGTCCCAGGGGCCATGGCTACACCTTC
CDR3 protein: CASSPRGHGYTF

clone size: NA
D gene: TRBD1
V gene: TRBV5-1
J gene: TRBJ2-1
CDR3 DNA: TGCGCCAGCAGCTTCGGACAGGATTCAACCTACAATGAGCAGTTCTTC
CDR3 protein: CASSFGQDSTYNEQFF

clone size: few
D gene: NA
V gene: TRBV11-3
J gene: TRBJ2-3
CDR3 DNA: TGTGCCAGCAGGTGGGCAGATACGCAGTATTTT
CDR3 protein: CASRWADTQYF

clone size: NA
D gene: NA
V gene: TRBV6-1
J gene: TRBJ2-7
CDR3 DNA: TGTGCCAGCAGTGAAGCGCACGGCGGGATCTACGAGCAGTACTTC
CDR3 protein: CASSEAHGGIYEQYF

clone size: few
D gene: TRBD2
V gene: TRBV7-2
J gene: TRBJ2-7
CDR3 DNA: TGTGCCAGCAGCATCGGGGGGCCGGGGGGGGACGAGCAGTACTTC
CDR3 protein: CASSIGGPGGDEQYF

clone size: NA
D gene: TRBD1
V gene: TRBV12-3/TRBV12-4
J gene: TRBJ2-5
CDR3 DNA: TGTGCCAGCAGCCTCGGGACAGGACTTGAGGAGACCCAGTACTTC
CDR3 protein: CASSLGTGLEETQYF

clone size: NA
D gene: TRBD1
V gene: TRBV19
J gene: TRBJ1-1
CDR3 DNA: TGTGCCAGTAGTCTGGGATGGACAGGGAGCATCACTGAAGCTTTCTTT
CDR3 protein: CASSLGWTGSITEAFF

clone size: NA
D gene: TRBD2
V gene: TRBV28
J gene: TRBJ2-7
CDR3 DNA: TGTGCCAGCAGTACCCGGACTAGCGGGGGCGTCATCCCTAGAGAGCAGTACTTC
CDR3 protein: CASSTRTSGGVIPREQYF

clone size: many
D gene: NA
V gene: TRBV7-9
J gene: TRBJ2-1
CDR3 DNA: TGTGCCAGCAGCTTACAAGCGTACGGTGATGAGCAGTTCTTC
CDR3 protein: CASSLQAYGDEQFF

clone size: NA
D gene: NA
V gene: TRBV7-9
J gene: TRBJ1-1
CDR3 DNA: TGTGCCAGCAGCCCCTGGGGAGCTTTCTTT
CDR3 protein: CASSPWGAFF